This TCR beta chain was retrieved from a study of cytomegalovirus exposure and HLA in healthy donors. The study, taken as a whole, reports: Relative to equally common others, HLA-associated TCR beta chains showed greater clonal expansion in a later analysis.

Comment on this clone: Its target is not known.

Primers included in the PCR were 60 Vbeta and 13 Jbeta primers. Sequenced by immunoSEQ multiplex PCR; TCRdb stores in-frame clones only, minus some. The table has under 200,000 clones, more than 60% seen once; the top ten hold roughly 8.2%. V dropped 4 bases and J dropped 3 bases, with 11 bases sitting between them. The CDR3 length is 14 residues. From germline, CDR1 is SNHLY and CDR2 FYNNEI. The rearrangement uses TRBV2 and TRBJ2-3, with a tentative D call TRBD2 (6 bases). Sequencing was performed on PBMCs. This clonotype was obtained from a woman aged 35 to 49 in good health and CMV-seropositive. The CDR3 nucleotides read TGTGCCAGCAGTGGTAGCGGAGTAACAGATACGCAGTATTTT. The encoded protein is CASSGSGVTDTQYF.